What follows are 26 T cell receptor beta chains derived from one specimen sequenced in a study of type 1 regulatory T cells. TCRdb analysed the reads with MiXCR anew, one entry per CDR3 protein. The sample includes around 64,000 distinct CDR3 sequences, less than 25% of them seen just once. For these receptors, no antigen is known. Regarding the study as a whole: Type 1 regulatory T cells had a more restricted TCR repertoire than non-type 1 regulatory T cells.

Sample: cultured type 1 regulatory T (Tr1) cells, either the whole culture or a sorted fraction (not recorded which). Every receptor here comes from a human donor in good health.

This clonotype was counted a few times. This chain links TRBV5-6 with TRBJ2-1; 7 nucleotides match TRBD2. CDR1 and CDR2 (germline): SGHDT, YYEEEE. The CDR3 covers 15 residues. V dropped 2 bases and J dropped 7; count of bases not matched to a gene: 9. The CDR3 protein is CASSFGGSHGNEQFF. For the CDR3, the DNA is TGTGCCAGCAGCTTCGGGGGGTCACATGGGAATGAGCAGTTCTTC.

The CDR3 DNA follows: TGTGCCAGCAGCGCCCCTAAAGGGCGGTGGGGCGGGGAGCAGTTCTTC. Protein sequence: CASSAPKGRWGGEQFF. This chain uses TRBV9 with TRBJ2-1; either TRBD1 or TRBD2 may supply D (5 bases each). The CDR3 runs to 16 residues. V lost 3 bases and J lost 10, with 23 bases in between. Germline V gene sequence: CDR1 SGDLS, CDR2 YYNGEE.

This chain uses TRBV10-3 with TRBJ2-2; 7 bases are shared with TRBD1. This CDR3 is 14 amino acids long. Per germline, CDR1 ENHRY and CDR2 SYGVKD. The V segment lost 5 bases and the J segment 7 bases; nucleotides outside the gene matches: 7. CDR3 region: CAISPDRDIGELFF. CDR3 coding DNA: TGTGCCATCAGTCCTGACAGGGACATCGGGGAGCTGTTTTTT.

The chain has TRBV12-3 or TRBV12-4 and TRBJ1-1; 9 bases line up with TRBD1. CDR3 size: 15 residues. After removal of 0 bases from V and 1 base from J, the junction contained 0 bases not matched to a gene. Here the CDR3 DNA reads TGTGCCAGCAGTTTAGCGGGACAGGGGAACACTGAAGCTTTCTTT. This codes for CASSLAGQGNTEAFF.

This clonotype was detected many times. The genes are TRBV5-4 and TRBJ2-7; 10 nucleotides agree with TRBD2. The V and J ends lost 4 bases and 3 bases, in that order; junction bases with no gene match: 4. Germline loops: CDR1 SGHNT, CDR2 YYREEE (reference sequence). This CDR3 has 14 amino acids. The CDR3 DNA is TGTGCCAGCAGCCTTCTAGCGGGAGACTACGAGCAGTACTTC. It specifies CASSLLAGDYEQYF.

J is TRBJ2-2 and V is TRBV5-1; D gene ambiguous. The CDR3 consists of 13 residues. CDR1 is SGHRS, CDR2 YFSETQ, per germline. Trimming removed 0 bases from V and 9 bases from J, with 9 bases in between. CDR3 coding DNA: TGCGCCAGCAGCTTGGTTCCGCATAGGGAGCTGTTTTTT. Encoded protein: CASSLVPHRELFF.

This clonotype was found a few times. The chain uses TRBV7-3 and TRBJ1-1; no definite D call. This CDR3 is 13 amino acids long. Looked up from germline, CDR1 is SGHTA and CDR2 is FQGTGA. V was pared by 7 bases and J by 2 bases, with 11 bases between. CDR3 amino acids: CASKSGINTEAFF. In DNA, the CDR3 is TGTGCCAGCAAGTCAGGCATAAACACTGAAGCTTTCTTT.

V gene TRBV30 combines with J gene TRBJ2-3, with 9 bases fitting TRBD1. Germline V CDR1 and CDR2: GTSNPN, SVGIG (reference sequence). The CDR3 is 20 amino acids. V trimming: 1 base; J trimming: 0 bases; junction bases outside the gene matches: 17. The DNA for the CDR3 is TGTGCCTGGAGTGCCGGGACAGGGAGGATGACGGGGAGAAGCACAGATACGCAGTATTTT. Translating gives CAWSAGTGRMTGRSTDTQYF.

This clonotype was detected many times. DNA for the CDR3: TGTGCCAGCGGGGGAAATTATCAGGGGGCCGCTGGCTACACCTTC. Amino acids: CASGGNYQGAAGYTF. The rearrangement links TRBV4-2 to TRBJ1-2; TRBD1 agrees at 8 bases. Germline V gives CDR1 LGHNA, CDR2 YNFKEQ. V lost 8 bases and J lost 7; bases outside the gene matches: 15. This CDR3 has 15 residues.

The CDR3 bases are TGTGCCAGCGAATCGGGACTCTATGGCTACACCTTC. Translation gives CASESGLYGYTF. The chain couples TRBV6-1 to TRBJ1-2; the D gene is possibly TRBD1 (5 bases). CDR3 length equals 12 residues. Per the germline V gene, CDR1 is MNHNS and CDR2 is SASEGT. V was shortened by 8 bases and J by 4 bases, with 11 bases between the two germline ends.

This chain links TRBV20-1 with TRBJ1-5; 7 positions agree with TRBD1. Germline values: CDR1 DFQATT, CDR2 SNEGSKA (reference sequence). The CDR3 runs to 15 residues. Unmatched junction bases numbered 12, after V lost 3 bases and J lost 7 bases. The chain's CDR3 is CSASPPTGASQPQHF. CDR3 nucleotide sequence: TGCAGTGCTAGCCCTCCTACAGGGGCTAGCCAGCCCCAGCATTTT.

This clonotype is medium-sized in the sample. The J gene is TRBJ2-1, the V gene TRBV20-1; 10 bases are shared with TRBD2. Looked up from germline, CDR1 is DFQATT and CDR2 is SNEGSKA (reference sequence). The V segment lost 3 bases and the J segment 5 bases; nucleotides outside the gene matches: 4. This CDR3 has 14 residues. The CDR3 sequence: CSASPSGSNNEQFF. CDR3 nucleotides: TGCAGTGCTAGTCCTAGCGGGAGCAACAATGAGCAGTTCTTC.

This sequence joins TRBV7-9 and TRBJ2-7; D is possibly TRBD1 (5 bases). The CDR3 runs 15 residues. V gave up 0 bases and J gave up 5 bases, with 14 bases separating them. Germline V gene data show CDR1 as SEHNR and CDR2 as FQNEAQ (reference sequence). CDR3 bases: TGTGCCAGCAGCTTAGCGGGGCCCAAGGGAAACGAGCAGTACTTC. Its protein is CASSLAGPKGNEQYF.

This clonotype showed up many times. This rearrangement joins TRBV20-1 to TRBJ1-6; D gene ambiguous. V dropped 4 bases and J dropped 3 bases, with 10 bases sitting between them. The CDR3 consists of 14 residues. Germline loops: CDR1 DFQATT, CDR2 SNEGSKA (reference sequence). For the CDR3, the DNA is TGCAGTGCTAAAAACAGCCTCTATAATTCACCCCTCCACTTT. Protein sequence: CSAKNSLYNSPLHF.

This chain connects TRBV5-1 to TRBJ1-1; weak D call: TRBD1 (6 bases). In germline, CDR1 is SGHRS, CDR2 YFSETQ. V was cut by 0 bases and J by 5 bases, with 14 bases left in between. There are 15 residues in the CDR3. The CDR3 nucleotides are TGCGCCAGCAGCTTGGCCTCTGGGGGGCGAACTGAAGCTTTCTTT. Translated: CASSLASGGRTEAFF. The complete variable domain, with remaining parts taken from reference TRBV5-1 and TRBJ1-1, reads KAGVTQTPRYLIKTRGQQVTLSCSPISGHRSVSWYQQTPGQGLQFLFEYFSETQRNKGNFPGRFSGRQFSNSRSEMNVSTLELGDSALYLCASSLASGGRTEAFFGQGTRLTVV.

The rearrangement links TRBV5-4 to TRBJ2-7; D is tentatively TRBD1 or TRBD2 (5 bases each). The germline V gene encodes CDR1 SGHNT and CDR2 YYREEE (reference sequence). V lost 4 bases and J lost 3, with 17 bases in between. CDR3 length: 15 amino acids. The CDR3 DNA follows: TGTGCCAGCAGCATACAGGTGCCGGGAAGCTACGAGCAGTACTTC. Translated, it gives CASSIQVPGSYEQYF.

The chain joins TRBV15 to TRBJ1-2; D is perhaps TRBD1 (5 bases). Trimming removed 0 bases at V and 4 bases at J, with 12 bases between. The CDR3 loop spans 15 amino acids. Germline V gene data show CDR1 as LNHNV and CDR2 as YYDKDF (reference sequence). CDR3 in amino acids: CATSRDSQGAYGYTF. The CDR3 bases are TGTGCCACCAGCAGAGATTCCCAGGGCGCCTATGGCTACACCTTC.

This clonotype was recorded many times. This chain connects TRBV9 to TRBJ2-5; no reliable D call. The CDR3 has 16 amino acids. V lost 3 bases and J 4 bases, leaving 19 bases between the germline ends. Germline lookup yields CDR1 SGDLS and CDR2 YYNGEE. The CDR3 DNA reads as TGTGCCAGCAGCGCCGGGCGGAGTCTGCACGGAGAGACCCAGTACTTC. Translated: CASSAGRSLHGETQYF.

The chain joins TRBV12-3 or TRBV12-4 to TRBJ1-5; no reliable D call. The CDR3 sequence is 12 residues long. The ends were cut back, 3 bases at V and 9 bases at J, with 9 bases in the middle. CDR3 bases: TGTGCCAGCAGTTTCGCTAAATCGCCCCAGCATTTT. Translated, it gives CASSFAKSPQHF.

This sequence joins TRBV20-1 and TRBJ2-1; the match to TRBD2 covers 13 bases. From germline, CDR1 is DFQATT and CDR2 SNEGSKA (reference sequence). The CDR3 loop spans 13 amino acids. The J segment lost 12 bases and the V segment lost 8 bases, leaving 10 bases of the junction unmatched. CDR3 region: CSRGTSGKVGQFF. CDR3 bases: TGCAGTCGGGGGACTAGCGGGAAAGTTGGGCAGTTCTTC.

This clonotype was picked up many times. J is TRBJ2-1 and V is TRBV11-2; 7 positions match TRBD2. CDR1 and CDR2 from the germline V gene are SGHAT and FQNNGV. Trimming took 4 bases from V and 4 from J; bases not matched to a gene: 7. There are 15 residues in the CDR3. CDR3 nucleotide sequence: TGTGCCAGCAGCTGGGTCGCTAGCGGATACAATGAGCAGTTCTTC. This gives the protein CASSWVASGYNEQFF.

This clonotype has only a few counts. This chain uses TRBV20-1 with TRBJ1-1; TRBD1 matches at 7 bases. CDR3 length equals 14 residues. The J segment lost 4 bases and the V segment lost 0 bases, leaving 5 bases of the junction unmatched. The germline gives CDR1 DFQATT, CDR2 SNEGSKA (reference sequence). In DNA form, the CDR3 reads TGCAGTGCTAGAGATTTCGCAGGGGGCACTGAAGCTTTCTTT. Translation gives CSARDFAGGTEAFF.

This clonotype was counted only a few times. The chain recombines TRBV18 with TRBJ2-1; 8 nucleotides align to TRBD2. With 4 bases clipped from V and 0 bases from J, the junction kept 8 bases outside the gene matches. Germline CDR1 KGHSH, CDR2 LQKENI. This CDR3 is built from 17 residues. CDR3 sequence (DNA): TGTGCCAGCTCACGGTATACGGGAGGGGGCTCCTACAATGAGCAGTTCTTC. Protein: CASSRYTGGGSYNEQFF.

This clonotype was picked up a small number of times. This chain uses TRBV18 with TRBJ2-3; D gene uncertain. Germline assignment: CDR1 KGHSH and CDR2 LQKENI. There are 14 residues in the CDR3. Trimming took off 5 bases at V and 0 bases at J, with 9 bases between the two ends. In nucleotides, the CDR3 is TGTGCCAGCTCAATAGGTCCTAGCACAGATACGCAGTATTTT. Amino acid sequence: CASSIGPSTDTQYF. The variable domain in full, completed from reference TRBV18 and TRBJ2-3, reads NAGVMQNPRHLVRRRGQEARLRCSPMKGHSHVYWYRQLPEEGLKFMVYLQKENIIDESGMPKERFSAEFPKEGPSILRIQQVVRGDSAAYFCASSIGPSTDTQYFGPGTRLTVL.

This clonotype is medium-sized (0.01 to 0.1%) in the sample. This chain connects TRBV20-1 to TRBJ1-1; 11 bases fit TRBD1. Germline V lookup: CDR1 DFQATT, CDR2 SNEGSKA (reference sequence). The CDR3 is 13 residues long. The V and J ends lost 5 bases and 4 bases, in that order; junction bases with no gene match: 3. The CDR3 bases are TGCAGTGCTCCCGGACAGGGGGCCACTGAAGCTTTCTTT. It codes for CSAPGQGATEAFF.

The table lists this clonotype with many counts. The rearrangement uses TRBV7-2 and TRBJ2-3; the D gene is possibly TRBD1 (6 bases). The CDR3 is 15 amino acids. V lost 6 bases and J 1 base, leaving 14 bases between the germline ends. Germline CDR1 and CDR2: SGHTA and FQGNSA. Here the CDR3 DNA reads TGTGCCAGCAGTTCGGACAGTCGGGGCACAGATACGCAGTATTTT. Translating gives CASSSDSRGTDTQYF.